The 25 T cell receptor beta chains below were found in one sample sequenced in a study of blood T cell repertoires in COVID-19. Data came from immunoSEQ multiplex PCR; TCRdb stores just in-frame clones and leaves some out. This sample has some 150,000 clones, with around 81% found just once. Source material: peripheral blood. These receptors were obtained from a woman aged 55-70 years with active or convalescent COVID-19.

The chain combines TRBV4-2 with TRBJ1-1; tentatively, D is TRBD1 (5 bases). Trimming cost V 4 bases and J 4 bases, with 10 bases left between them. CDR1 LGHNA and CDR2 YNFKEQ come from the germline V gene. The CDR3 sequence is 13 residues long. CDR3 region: CASSPNRFTEAFF. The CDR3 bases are TGTGCCAGCAGCCCAAACAGGTTCACTGAAGCTTTCTTT.

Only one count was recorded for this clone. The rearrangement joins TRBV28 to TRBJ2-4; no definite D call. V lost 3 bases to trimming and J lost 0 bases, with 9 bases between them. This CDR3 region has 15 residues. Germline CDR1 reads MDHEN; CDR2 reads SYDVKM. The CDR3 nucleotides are TGTGCCAGCAGTTTGTTAGAGAAAGCCAAAAACATTCAGTACTTC. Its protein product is CASSLLEKAKNIQYF.

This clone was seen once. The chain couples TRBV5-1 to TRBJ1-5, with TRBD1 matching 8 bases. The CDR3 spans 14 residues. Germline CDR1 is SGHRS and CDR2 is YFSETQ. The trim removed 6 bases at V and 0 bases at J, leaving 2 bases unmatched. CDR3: CASTDRVSNQPQHF. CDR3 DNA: TGCGCCAGCACGGACAGGGTTAGCAATCAGCCCCAGCATTTT.

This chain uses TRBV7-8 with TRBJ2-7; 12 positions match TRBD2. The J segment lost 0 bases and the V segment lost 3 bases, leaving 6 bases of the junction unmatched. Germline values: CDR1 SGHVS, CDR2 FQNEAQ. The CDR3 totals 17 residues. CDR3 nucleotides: TGTGCCAGCAGCTTCCCGAGGACTAGCGGGAACTCCTACGAGCAGTACTTC. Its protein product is CASSFPRTSGNSYEQYF.

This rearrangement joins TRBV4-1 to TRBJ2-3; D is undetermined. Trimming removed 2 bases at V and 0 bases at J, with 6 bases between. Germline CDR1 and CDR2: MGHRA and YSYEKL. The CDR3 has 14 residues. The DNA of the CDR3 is TGCGCCAGCAGCCAACCTTTCAGCACAGATACGCAGTATTTT. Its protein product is CASSQPFSTDTQYF.

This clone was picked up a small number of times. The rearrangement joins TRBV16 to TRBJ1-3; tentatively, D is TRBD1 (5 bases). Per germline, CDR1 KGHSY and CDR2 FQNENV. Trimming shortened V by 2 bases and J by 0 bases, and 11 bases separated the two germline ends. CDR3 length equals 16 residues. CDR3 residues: CASSQMRDSSGNTIYF. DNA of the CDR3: TGTGCCAGCAGCCAAATGAGGGACTCCTCTGGAAACACCATATATTTT.

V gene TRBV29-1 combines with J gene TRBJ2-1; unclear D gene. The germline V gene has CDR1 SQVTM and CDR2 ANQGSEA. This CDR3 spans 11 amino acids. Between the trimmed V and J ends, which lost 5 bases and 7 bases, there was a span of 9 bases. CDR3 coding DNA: TGCAGCGTTCGCACCGGGAATGAGCAGTTCTTC. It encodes CSVRTGNEQFF.

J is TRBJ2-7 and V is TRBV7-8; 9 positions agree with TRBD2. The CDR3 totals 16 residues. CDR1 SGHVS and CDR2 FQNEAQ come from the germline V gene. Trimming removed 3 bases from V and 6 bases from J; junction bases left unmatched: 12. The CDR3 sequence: CASSLTPASGTGEQYF. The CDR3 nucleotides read TGTGCCAGCAGCTTGACCCCGGCTAGCGGGACGGGCGAGCAGTACTTC.

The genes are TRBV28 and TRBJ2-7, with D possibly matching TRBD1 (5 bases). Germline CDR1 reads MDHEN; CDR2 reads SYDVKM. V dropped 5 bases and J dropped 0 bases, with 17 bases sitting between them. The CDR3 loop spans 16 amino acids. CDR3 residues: CASSRLWGVSSYEQYF. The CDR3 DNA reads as TGTGCCAGCAGTAGACTCTGGGGCGTGTCCTCCTACGAGCAGTACTTC.

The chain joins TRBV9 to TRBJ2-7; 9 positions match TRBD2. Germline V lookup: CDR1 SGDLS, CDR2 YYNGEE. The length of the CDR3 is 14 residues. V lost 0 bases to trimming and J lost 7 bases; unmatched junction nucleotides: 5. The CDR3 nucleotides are TGTGCCAGCAGCGTAGTAGGTAGCGGGGGAGAGCAGTACTTC. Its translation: CASSVVGSGGEQYF.

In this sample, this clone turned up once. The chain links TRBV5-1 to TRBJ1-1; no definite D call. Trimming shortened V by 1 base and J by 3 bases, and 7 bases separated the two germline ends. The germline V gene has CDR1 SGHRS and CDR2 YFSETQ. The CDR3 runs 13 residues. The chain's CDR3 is CASSLLGDTEAFF. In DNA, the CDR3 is TGCGCCAGCAGCTTGTTGGGAGACACTGAAGCTTTCTTT.

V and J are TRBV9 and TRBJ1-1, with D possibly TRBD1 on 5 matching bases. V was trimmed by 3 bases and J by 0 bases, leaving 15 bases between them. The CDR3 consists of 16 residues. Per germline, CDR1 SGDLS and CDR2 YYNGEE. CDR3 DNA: TGTGCCAGCAGCGCGCAGGGCCCCTTAGTGAACACTGAAGCTTTCTTT. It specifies CASSAQGPLVNTEAFF.

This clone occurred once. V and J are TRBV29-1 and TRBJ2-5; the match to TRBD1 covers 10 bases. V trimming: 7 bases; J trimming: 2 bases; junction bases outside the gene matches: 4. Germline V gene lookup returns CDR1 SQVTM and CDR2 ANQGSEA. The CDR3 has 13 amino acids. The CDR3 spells CSARQGAQETQYF. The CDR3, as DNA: TGCAGCGCCAGACAGGGGGCACAAGAGACCCAGTACTTC.

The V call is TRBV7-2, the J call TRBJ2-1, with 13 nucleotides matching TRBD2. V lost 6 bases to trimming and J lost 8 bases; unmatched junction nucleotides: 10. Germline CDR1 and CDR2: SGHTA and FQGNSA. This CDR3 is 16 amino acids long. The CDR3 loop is CASSLKLAGGPYEQFF. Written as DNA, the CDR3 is TGTGCCAGCAGTCTAAAACTAGCGGGAGGGCCCTATGAGCAGTTCTTC.

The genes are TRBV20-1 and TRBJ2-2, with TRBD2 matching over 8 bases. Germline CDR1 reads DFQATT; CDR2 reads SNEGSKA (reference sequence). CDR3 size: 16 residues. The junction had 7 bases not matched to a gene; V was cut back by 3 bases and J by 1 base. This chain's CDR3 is CSASGLAGRNTGELFF. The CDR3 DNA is TGCAGTGCTAGTGGCCTAGCGGGTAGGAACACCGGGGAGCTGTTTTTT.

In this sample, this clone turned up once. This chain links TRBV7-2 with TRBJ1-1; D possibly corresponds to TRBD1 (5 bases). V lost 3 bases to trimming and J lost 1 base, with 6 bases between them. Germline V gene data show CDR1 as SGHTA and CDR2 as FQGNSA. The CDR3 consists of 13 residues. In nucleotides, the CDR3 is TGTGCCAGCAGCTTTCAGGGGAACACTGAAGCTTTCTTT. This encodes CASSFQGNTEAFF.

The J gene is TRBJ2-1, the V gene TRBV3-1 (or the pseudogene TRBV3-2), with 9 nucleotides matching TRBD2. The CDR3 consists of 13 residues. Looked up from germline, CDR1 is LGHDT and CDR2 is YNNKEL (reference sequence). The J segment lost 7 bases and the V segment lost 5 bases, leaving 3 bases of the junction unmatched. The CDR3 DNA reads TGTGCCAGCAGCTTTAGCGGGGGTAATGAGCAGTTCTTC. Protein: CASSFSGGNEQFF.

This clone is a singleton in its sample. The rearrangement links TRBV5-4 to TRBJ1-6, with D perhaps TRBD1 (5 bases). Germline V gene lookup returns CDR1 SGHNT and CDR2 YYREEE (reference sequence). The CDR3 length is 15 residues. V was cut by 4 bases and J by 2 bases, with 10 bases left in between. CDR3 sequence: CASSTRGTYNSPLHF. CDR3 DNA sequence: TGTGCCAGCAGCACTCGGGGGACCTATAATTCACCCCTCCACTTT.

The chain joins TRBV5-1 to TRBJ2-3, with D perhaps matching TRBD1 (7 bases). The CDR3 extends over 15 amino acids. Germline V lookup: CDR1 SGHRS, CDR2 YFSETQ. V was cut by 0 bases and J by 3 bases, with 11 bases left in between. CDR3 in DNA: TGCGCCAGCAGCTTGGCTTCAGGGGGGACAGATACGCAGTATTTT. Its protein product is CASSLASGGTDTQYF.

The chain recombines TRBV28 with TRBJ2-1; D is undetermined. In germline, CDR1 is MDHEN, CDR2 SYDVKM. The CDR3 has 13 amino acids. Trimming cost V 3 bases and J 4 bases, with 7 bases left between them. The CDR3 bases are TGTGCCAGCAGTTTGGCGGTTTACAATGAGCAGTTCTTC. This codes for CASSLAVYNEQFF.

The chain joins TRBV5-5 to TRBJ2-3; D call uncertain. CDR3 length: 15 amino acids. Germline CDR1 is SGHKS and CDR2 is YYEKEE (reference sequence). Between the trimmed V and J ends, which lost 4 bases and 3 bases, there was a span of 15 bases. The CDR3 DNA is TGTGCCAGCAGCACCGCGGCGCGTAGGACAGATACGCAGTATTTT. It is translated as CASSTAARRTDTQYF.

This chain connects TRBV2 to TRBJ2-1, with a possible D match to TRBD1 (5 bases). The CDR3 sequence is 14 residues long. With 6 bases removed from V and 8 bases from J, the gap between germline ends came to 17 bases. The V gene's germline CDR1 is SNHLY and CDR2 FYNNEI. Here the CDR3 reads CASSPAWQGDEQFF. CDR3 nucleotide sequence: TGTGCCAGCAGCCCCGCGTGGCAGGGTGATGAGCAGTTCTTC.

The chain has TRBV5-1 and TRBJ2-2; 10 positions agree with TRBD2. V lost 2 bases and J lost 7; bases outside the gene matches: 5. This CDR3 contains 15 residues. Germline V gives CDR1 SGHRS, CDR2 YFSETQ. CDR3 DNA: TGCGCCAGCAGCTTCGTAGCGGGGGGTGACGGGGAGCTGTTTTTT. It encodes CASSFVAGGDGELFF.

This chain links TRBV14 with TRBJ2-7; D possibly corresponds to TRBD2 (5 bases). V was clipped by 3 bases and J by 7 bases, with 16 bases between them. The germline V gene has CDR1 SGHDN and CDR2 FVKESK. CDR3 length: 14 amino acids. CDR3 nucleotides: TGTGCCAGCAGCCAGAATCTACTACCGGGAGAGCAGTACTTC. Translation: CASSQNLLPGEQYF.

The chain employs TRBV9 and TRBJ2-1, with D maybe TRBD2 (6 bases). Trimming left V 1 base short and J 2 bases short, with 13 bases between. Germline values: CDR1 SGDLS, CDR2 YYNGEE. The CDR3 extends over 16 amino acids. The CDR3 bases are TGTGCCAGCAGCGTATATCCAGCGGGTACCTACAATGAGCAGTTCTTC. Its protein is CASSVYPAGTYNEQFF.